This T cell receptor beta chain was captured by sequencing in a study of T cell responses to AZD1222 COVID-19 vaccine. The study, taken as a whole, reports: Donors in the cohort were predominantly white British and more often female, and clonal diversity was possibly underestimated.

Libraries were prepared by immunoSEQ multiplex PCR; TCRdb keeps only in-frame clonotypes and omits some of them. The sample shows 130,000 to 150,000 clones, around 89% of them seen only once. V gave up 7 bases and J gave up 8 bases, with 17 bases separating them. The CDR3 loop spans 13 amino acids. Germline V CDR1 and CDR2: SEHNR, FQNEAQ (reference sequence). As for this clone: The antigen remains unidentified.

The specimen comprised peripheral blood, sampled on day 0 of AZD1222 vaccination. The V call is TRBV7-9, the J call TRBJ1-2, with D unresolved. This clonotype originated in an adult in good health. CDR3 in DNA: TGTGCCAGCACCCCATTCCCCATAGCCGGCTACACCTTC. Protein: CASTPFPIAGYTF. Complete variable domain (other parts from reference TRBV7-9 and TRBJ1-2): DTGVSQNPRHKITKRGQNVTFRCDPISEHNRLYWYRQTLGQGPEFLTYFQNEAQLEKSRLLSDRFSAERPKGSFSTLEIQRTEQGDSAMYLCASTPFPIAGYTFGSGTRLTVV.